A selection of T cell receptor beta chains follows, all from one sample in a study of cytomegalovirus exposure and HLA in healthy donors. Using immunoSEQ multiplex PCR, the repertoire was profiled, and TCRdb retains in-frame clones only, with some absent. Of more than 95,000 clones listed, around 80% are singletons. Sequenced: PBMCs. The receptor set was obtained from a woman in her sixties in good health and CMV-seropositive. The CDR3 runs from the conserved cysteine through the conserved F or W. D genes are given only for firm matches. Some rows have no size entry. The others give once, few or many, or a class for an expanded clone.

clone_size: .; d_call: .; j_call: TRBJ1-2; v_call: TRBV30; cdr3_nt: TGTGCCTGGAGCGGTGGGCTCTTCGGAGGCTACACCTTC; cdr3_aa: CAWSGGLFGGYTF
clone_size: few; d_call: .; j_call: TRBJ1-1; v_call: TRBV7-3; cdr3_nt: TGTGCCAGCAGCCAGGGGCCCAACACTGAAGCTTTCTTT; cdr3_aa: CASSQGPNTEAFF
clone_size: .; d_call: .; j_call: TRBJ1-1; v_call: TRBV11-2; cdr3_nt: TGTGCCAGCAGCTTTCGGGGGAACACTGAAGCTTTCTTT; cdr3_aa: CASSFRGNTEAFF
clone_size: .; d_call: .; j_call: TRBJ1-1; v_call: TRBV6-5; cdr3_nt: TGTGCCAGCAGCTCTCCAGGGAACACTGAAGCTTTCTTT; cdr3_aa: CASSSPGNTEAFF
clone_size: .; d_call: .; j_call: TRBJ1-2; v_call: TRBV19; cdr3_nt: TGTGCCAGTAGTACCCCACAGGGCGCTGCCTATGGCTACACCTTC; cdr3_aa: CASSTPQGAAYGYTF
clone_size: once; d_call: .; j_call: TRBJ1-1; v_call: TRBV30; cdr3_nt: TGTGCCTGGAGCTTCCGCGGACAGAAAGACACTGAAGCTTTCTTT; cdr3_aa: CAWSFRGQKDTEAFF
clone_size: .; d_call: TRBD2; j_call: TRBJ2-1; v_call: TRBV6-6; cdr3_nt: TGTGCCAGCAGCGAGATAGCGGGAGGGCCGAGGAATGAGCAGTTCTTC; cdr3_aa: CASSEIAGGPRNEQFF
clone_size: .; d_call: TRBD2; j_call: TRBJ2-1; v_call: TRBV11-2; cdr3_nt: TGTGCCAGCAGCCGAACTAGCGGGAGGACGAATGAGCAGTTCTTC; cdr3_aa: CASSRTSGRTNEQFF
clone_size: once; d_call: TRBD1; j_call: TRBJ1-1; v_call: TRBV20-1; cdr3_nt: TGCAGTGCTCGGGACAGGGGATCGGCTTTCTTT; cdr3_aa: CSARDRGSAFF
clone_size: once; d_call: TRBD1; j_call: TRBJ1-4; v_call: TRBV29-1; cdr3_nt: TGCAGCGTCCGCCCTGGGGGGACAGGGAGTGAAAAACTGTTTTTT; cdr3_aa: CSVRPGGTGSEKLFF
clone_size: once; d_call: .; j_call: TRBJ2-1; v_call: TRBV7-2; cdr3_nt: TGTGCCAGCAGCTTAATACTTAATGTTGGTGAGCAGTTCTTC; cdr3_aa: CASSLILNVGEQFF
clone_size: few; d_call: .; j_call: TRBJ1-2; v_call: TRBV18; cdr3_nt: TGTGCCAGCTCACCACCGGAGAACGGCAACTATGGCTACACCTTC; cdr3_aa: CASSPPENGNYGYTF